A selection of T cell receptor beta chains follows, all from one sample in a study of blood T cell repertoires in COVID-19. Some clones are missing from TCRdb's copy, which holds only in-frame ones; the method was immunoSEQ multiplex PCR. The sample records about 210,000 clones, around 88% being singletons. Sequences were obtained from peripheral blood. The receptors were sampled from a man younger than 35 with active or convalescent COVID-19. The CDR3 runs from the conserved cysteine through the conserved F or W.

V	J	CDR3
TRBV14	TRBJ1-1	CASSQDRVFTEAFF
TRBV15	TRBJ1-5	CATSRADRINQPQHF
TRBV19	TRBJ1-5	CAGGQGAGGNQPQHF
TRBV5-8	TRBJ2-5	CASSLGLAGGQETQYF
TRBV13	TRBJ1-5	CASSLRGSGQPQHF
TRBV18	TRBJ1-3	CASSPGGRSGNTIYF
TRBV4-1	TRBJ2-7	CASSQYREHYEQYF
TRBV28	TRBJ1-6	CASRWNSHKQGYNSPLHF
TRBV7-9	TRBJ1-2	CASSPPGELYGYTF
TRBV11-2	TRBJ1-1	CASSLGANTEAFF
TRBV30	TRBJ1-5	CAWSGTGNQPQHF
TRBV9	TRBJ2-1	CASSVVGDSNYNEQFF
TRBV7-9	TRBJ2-7	CASRGPGQAYEQYF